The 13 T cell receptor beta chains below come from one sample, sequenced in a study of beta chain features in type 1 diabetes. The isolated RNA, all of it, was reverse transcribed, so expressed TCRB transcripts were what got sequenced. The repertoire was sequenced with immunoSEQ multiplex PCR; TCRdb's copy has only in-frame clones and lacks some. The sample shows hundreds of thousands of clones, about a sixth of them seen only once. Sequencing input: naive CD4+ T cells from blood. The source is a man between 18 and 29 years old in good health.

J is TRBJ1-3 and V is TRBV9, with 8 positions matching TRBD1. The junction had 6 bases not matched to a gene; V was cut back by 3 bases and J by 7 bases. The germline CDR1 and CDR2 sequences are SGDLS and YYNGEE. CDR3 length: 14 residues. The CDR3 region is CASSASTGENTIYF. DNA for the CDR3: TGTGCCAGCAGCGCCTCGACAGGGGAGAACACCATATATTTT.

This clone showed up just a few times. The chain combines TRBV5-1 with TRBJ2-3, with a possible D match to TRBD2 (6 bases). The germline gives CDR1 SGHRS, CDR2 YFSETQ. Trimming shortened V by 7 bases and J by 4 bases, and 10 bases separated the two germline ends. The CDR3 sequence is 12 residues long. CDR3 sequence: CASSTGADTQYF. Written as DNA, the CDR3 is TGCGCCAGCTCTACGGGGGCAGATACGCAGTATTTT.

The rearrangement links TRBV2 to TRBJ1-2; D is unclear. V gave up 7 bases and J gave up 2 bases, with 17 bases separating them. Germline V CDR1 and CDR2: SNHLY, FYNNEI. This CDR3 comprises 15 residues. The CDR3 region is CASTQEPGLNYGYTF. For the CDR3, the DNA is TGTGCCAGCACTCAAGAGCCGGGCCTCAACTATGGCTACACCTTC.

This rearrangement joins TRBV19 to TRBJ1-5, with 7 bases that match TRBD1. The CDR3 is 14 amino acids. V was clipped by 6 bases and J by 7 bases; unmatched bases: 9. The germline CDR1 and CDR2 sequences are LNHDA and SQIVND (reference sequence). The CDR3 nucleotides read TGTGCCAGTAGGGGCGGACAGGTCGGGCAGCCCCAGCATTTT. Translating gives CASRGGQVGQPQHF.

The V and J genes are TRBV29-1 and TRBJ1-2; D gene ambiguous. The CDR3 runs to 10 residues. The germline V and J ends were trimmed by 3 bases and 7 bases, with 6 bases remaining between them. Germline CDR1 is SQVTM and CDR2 is ANQGSEA. DNA for the CDR3: TGCAGCGTTGACTACAGTGGCTACACCTTC. This gives the protein CSVDYSGYTF.

V gene TRBV11-2 combines with J gene TRBJ2-1; tentatively, D is TRBD1 or TRBD2 (5 bases each). This CDR3 comprises 13 residues. V lost 4 bases and J 4 bases, leaving 8 bases between the germline ends. Germline CDR1 is SGHAT and CDR2 is FQNNGV. CDR3 nucleotide sequence: TGTGCCAGCAGCTGGGACGGATACAATGAGCAGTTCTTC. Translated, it gives CASSWDGYNEQFF. The whole variable domain, remainder taken from reference TRBV11-2 and TRBJ2-1, is EAGVAQSPRYKIIEKRQSVAFWCNPISGHATLYWYQQILGQGPKLLIQFQNNGVVDDSQLPKDRFSAERLKGVDSTLKIQPAKLEDSAVYLCASSWDGYNEQFFGPGTRLTVL.

The sample holds a few counts of this clone. This chain uses TRBV5-4 with TRBJ1-1; no clear D. The CDR3 covers 14 residues. The ends were cut back, 3 bases at V and 6 bases at J, with 15 bases in the middle. Germline-derived CDR1 and CDR2 are SGHNT and YYREEE (reference sequence). CDR3 bases: TGTGCCAGCAGCTCTGGCGGATTAGCATCTGAAGCTTTCTTT. It codes for CASSSGGLASEAFF. Based on the CDR3 plus reference TRBV5-4 and TRBJ1-1, the full variable domain is ETGVTQSPTHLIKTRGQQVTLRCSSQSGHNTVSWYQQALGQGPQFIFQYYREEENGRGNFPPRFSGLQFPNYSSELNVNALELDDSALYLCASSSGGLASEAFFGQGTRLTVV.

V usage is TRBV2 and J usage is TRBJ2-2, with 10 bases aligning to TRBD2. The ends lost 7 bases at V and 5 bases at J; junction bases unmatched: 7. CDR1 and CDR2 from the germline V gene are SNHLY and FYNNEI. The CDR3 has 15 residues. This CDR3 is CASTGAGGPTGELFF. The CDR3 bases are TGTGCCAGCACTGGAGCGGGAGGGCCGACCGGGGAGCTGTTTTTT.

The gene calls are TRBV9 and TRBJ1-2; the match to TRBD1 covers 10 bases. The CDR3 contains 15 residues. CDR1 and CDR2 (germline): SGDLS, YYNGEE. The V segment lost 3 bases and the J segment 2 bases; nucleotides outside the gene matches: 4. The DNA for the CDR3 is TGTGCCAGCAGCGGGGGACAGGGGTGGAACTATGGCTACACCTTC. Translated: CASSGGQGWNYGYTF.

In this sample, this clone turned up a few times. The J gene is TRBJ1-2, the V gene TRBV28; 7 bases are shared with TRBD1. Germline CDR1 and CDR2: MDHEN and SYDVKM. V shed 5 bases, J shed 4 bases, and the junction held 7 bases outside the gene matches. This CDR3 is 14 amino acids long. The CDR3 region has the DNA TGTGCCAGCAGTACAGGGGTTATAGCCTATGGCTACACCTTC. It is translated as CASSTGVIAYGYTF.

This rearrangement joins TRBV9 to TRBJ2-4; D not certain. In germline, CDR1 is SGDLS, CDR2 YYNGEE. This CDR3 spans 17 amino acids. Trimming removed 0 bases at V and 5 bases at J, with 18 bases between. CDR3 sequence (DNA): TGTGCCAGCAGCGTAGACGAGCGACGGGTTGGGGAAAACATTCAGTACTTC. Encoded protein: CASSVDERRVGENIQYF.

This clone was counted only a few times. The chain employs TRBV23-1 and TRBJ2-7; no clear D gene. Being an ORF, TRBV23-1 has a function that is uncertain. The V end was cut by 0 bases, the J end by 1 base, with 13 bases between. The CDR3 covers 16 residues. The CDR3 nucleotides read TGCGCCAGCAGTCAATCGTCACAGTCAGGATCCTACGAGCAGTACTTC. Translating gives CASSQSSQSGSYEQYF.

The CDR3 spells CASSLEGSKYTEAFF. The CDR3 DNA reads TGTGCCAGCAGCTTAGAAGGCAGTAAGTACACTGAAGCTTTCTTT. The chain recombines TRBV7-9 with TRBJ1-1; no clear D gene. Germline V CDR1 and CDR2: SEHNR, FQNEAQ (reference sequence). There are 15 residues in the CDR3. The V end lost 1 base, the J end lost 3 bases, and 12 bases lay between the germline ends. Supplemented by reference TRBV7-9 and TRBJ1-1, the full variable domain reads DTGVSQNPRHKITKRGQNVTFRCDPISEHNRLYWYRQTLGQGPEFLTYFQNEAQLEKSRLLSDRFSAERPKGSFSTLEIQRTEQGDSAMYLCASSLEGSKYTEAFFGQGTRLTVV.